The 2 T cell receptor beta chains reported below all come from one sample, sequenced in a study of blood T cell repertoires in COVID-19. TCRdb's copy holds only in-frame clones and misses some; the assay was immunoSEQ multiplex PCR. The sample lists some 100,000 clones, 85% occurring once. Input material: peripheral blood. All receptors derive from a woman aged 70-85 years with active or convalescent COVID-19.

The V gene is TRBV6-5, the J gene TRBJ1-3; D unresolved. There are 12 residues in the CDR3. The V end lost 6 bases, the J end lost 4 bases, and 7 bases lay between the germline ends. Germline CDR1 is MNHEY and CDR2 is SVGAGI. As DNA, the CDR3 is TGTGCCAGCAGCCTACAGGGAAACACCATATATTTT. Translating gives CASSLQGNTIYF.

CDR3 sequence: CASSPPLAAYEQYF. The CDR3 nucleotides are TGTGCCAGCAGCCCCCCGCTAGCTGCCTACGAGCAGTACTTC. The chain uses TRBV7-9 and TRBJ2-7, with D perhaps matching TRBD2 (5 bases). Per germline, CDR1 SEHNR and CDR2 FQNEAQ (reference sequence). V was shortened by 5 bases and J by 2 bases, with 13 bases between the two germline ends. The CDR3 is made up of 14 amino acids.